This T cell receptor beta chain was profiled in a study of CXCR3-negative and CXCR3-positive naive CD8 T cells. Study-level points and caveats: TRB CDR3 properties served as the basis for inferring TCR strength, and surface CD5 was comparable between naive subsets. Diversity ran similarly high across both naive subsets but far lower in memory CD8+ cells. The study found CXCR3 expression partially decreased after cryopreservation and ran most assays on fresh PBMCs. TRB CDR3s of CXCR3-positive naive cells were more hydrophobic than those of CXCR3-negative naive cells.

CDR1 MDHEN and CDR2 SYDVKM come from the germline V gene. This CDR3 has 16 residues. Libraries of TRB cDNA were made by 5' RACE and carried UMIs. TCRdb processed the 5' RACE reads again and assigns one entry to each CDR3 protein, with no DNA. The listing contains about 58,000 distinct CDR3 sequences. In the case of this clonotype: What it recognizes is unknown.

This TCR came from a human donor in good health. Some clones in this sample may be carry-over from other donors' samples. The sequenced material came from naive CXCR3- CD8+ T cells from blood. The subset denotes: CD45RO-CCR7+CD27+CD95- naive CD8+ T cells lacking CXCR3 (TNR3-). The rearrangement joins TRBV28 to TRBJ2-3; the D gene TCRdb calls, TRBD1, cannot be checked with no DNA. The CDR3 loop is CASSFMTPRTTDTQYF.